This T cell receptor (beta chain) came from a study of T cell changes during pregnancy in multiple sclerosis. Generated by immunoSEQ multiplex PCR, the TCRdb table keeps only in-frame clones and is missing some. Here the sample spans about 69,000 clones, about 91% being singletons. Germline V lookup: CDR1 MGHDK, CDR2 SYGVNS. CDR3 length equals 13 residues. Trimming took off 10 bases at V and 4 bases at J, with 16 bases between the two ends. The sequenced sample was CD4+ T cells from peripheral blood mononuclear cells, obtained in the third trimester of pregnancy. The chain recombines TRBV25-1 with TRBJ1-2; D is unclear. This clonotype originated in a female donor in good health, enrolled as a control in a pregnancy study. The DNA for the CDR3 is TGTGCCAACTTTACGGCCGGAGGCTATGGCTACACCTTC. Protein: CANFTAGGYGYTF.